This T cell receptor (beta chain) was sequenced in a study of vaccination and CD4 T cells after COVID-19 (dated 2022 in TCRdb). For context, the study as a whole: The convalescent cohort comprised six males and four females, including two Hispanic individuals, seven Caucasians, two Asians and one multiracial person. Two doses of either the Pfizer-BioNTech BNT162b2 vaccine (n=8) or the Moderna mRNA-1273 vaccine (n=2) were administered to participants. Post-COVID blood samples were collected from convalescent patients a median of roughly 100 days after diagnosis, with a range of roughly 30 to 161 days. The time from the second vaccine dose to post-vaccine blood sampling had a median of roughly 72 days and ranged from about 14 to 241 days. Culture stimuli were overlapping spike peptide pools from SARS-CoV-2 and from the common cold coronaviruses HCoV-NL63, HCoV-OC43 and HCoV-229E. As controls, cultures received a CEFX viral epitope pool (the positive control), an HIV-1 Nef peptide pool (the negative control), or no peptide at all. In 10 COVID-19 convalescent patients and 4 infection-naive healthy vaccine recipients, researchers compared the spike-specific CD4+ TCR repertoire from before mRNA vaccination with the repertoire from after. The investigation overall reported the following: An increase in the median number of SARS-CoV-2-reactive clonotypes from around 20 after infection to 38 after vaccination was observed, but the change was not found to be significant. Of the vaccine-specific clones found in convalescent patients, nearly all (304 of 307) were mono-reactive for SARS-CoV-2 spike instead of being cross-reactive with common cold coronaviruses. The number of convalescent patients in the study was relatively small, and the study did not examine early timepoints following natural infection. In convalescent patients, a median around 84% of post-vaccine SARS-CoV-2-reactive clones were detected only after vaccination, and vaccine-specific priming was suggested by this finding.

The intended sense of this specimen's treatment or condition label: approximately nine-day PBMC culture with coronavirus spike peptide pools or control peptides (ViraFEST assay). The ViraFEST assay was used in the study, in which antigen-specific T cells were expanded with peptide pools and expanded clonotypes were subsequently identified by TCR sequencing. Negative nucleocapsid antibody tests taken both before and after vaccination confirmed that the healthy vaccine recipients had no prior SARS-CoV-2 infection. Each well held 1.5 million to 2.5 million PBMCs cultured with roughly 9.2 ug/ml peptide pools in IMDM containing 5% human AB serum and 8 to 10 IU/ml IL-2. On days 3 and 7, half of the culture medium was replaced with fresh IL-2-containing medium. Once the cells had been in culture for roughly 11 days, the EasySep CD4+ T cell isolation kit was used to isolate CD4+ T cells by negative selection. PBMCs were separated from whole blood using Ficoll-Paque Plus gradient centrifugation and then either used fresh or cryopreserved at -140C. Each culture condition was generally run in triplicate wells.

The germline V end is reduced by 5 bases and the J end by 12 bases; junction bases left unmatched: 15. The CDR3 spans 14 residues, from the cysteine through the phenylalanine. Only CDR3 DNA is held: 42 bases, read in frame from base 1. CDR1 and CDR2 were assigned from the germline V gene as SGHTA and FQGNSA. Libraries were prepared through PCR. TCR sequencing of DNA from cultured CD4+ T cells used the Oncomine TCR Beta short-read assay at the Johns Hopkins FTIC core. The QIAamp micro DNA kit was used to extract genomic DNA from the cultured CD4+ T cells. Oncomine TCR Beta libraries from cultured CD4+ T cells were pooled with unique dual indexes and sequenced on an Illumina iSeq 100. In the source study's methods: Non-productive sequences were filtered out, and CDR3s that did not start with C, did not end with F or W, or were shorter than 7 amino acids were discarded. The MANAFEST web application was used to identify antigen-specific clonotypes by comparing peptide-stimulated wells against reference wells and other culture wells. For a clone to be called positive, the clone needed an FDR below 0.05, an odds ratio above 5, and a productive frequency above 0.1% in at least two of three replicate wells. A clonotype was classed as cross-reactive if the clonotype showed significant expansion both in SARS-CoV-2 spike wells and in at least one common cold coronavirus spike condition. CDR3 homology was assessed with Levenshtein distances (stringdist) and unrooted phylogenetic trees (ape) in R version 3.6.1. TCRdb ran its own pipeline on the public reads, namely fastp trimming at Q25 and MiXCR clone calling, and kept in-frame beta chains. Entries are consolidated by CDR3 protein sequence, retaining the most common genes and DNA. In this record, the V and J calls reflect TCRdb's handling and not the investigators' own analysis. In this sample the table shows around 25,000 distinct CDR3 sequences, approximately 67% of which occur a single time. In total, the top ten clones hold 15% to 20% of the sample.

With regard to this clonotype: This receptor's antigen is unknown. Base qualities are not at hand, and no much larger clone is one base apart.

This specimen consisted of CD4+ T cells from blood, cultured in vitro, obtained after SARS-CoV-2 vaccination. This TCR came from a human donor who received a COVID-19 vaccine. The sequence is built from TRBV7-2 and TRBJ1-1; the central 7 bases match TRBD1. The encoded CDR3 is CASSPQTGTVGTFF. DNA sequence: TGTGCCAGCAGCCCCCAGACAGGGACCGTCGGGACTTTCTTT.